The 30 T cell receptor beta chains below all came from one sample that was sequenced in a study of shared clonotypes between healthy human individuals (dated by TCRdb to the early 2020s). The library was generated by the immunoSEQ multiplex PCR assay. This is the immuneACCESS table as TCRdb keeps it, with only in-frame sequences that have V and J called. A part of the clones is gone; compared with another copy, unresolved V genes explain less than half, and the rest is unexplained. This sample comprises about half a million clones, roughly 77% of them detected only once. The ten largest account for 13% of the sample. The material sequenced was PBMCs. These receptors all stem from a woman in her thirties or forties in good health. Some clones in this sample may be carry-over from other donors' samples.

This clone appeared a single time. V usage is TRBV9 and J usage is TRBJ2-3; D is perhaps TRBD1 or TRBD2 (6 bases each). V lost 3 bases to trimming and J lost 1 base, with 12 bases between them. There are 15 residues in the CDR3. Germline assignment: CDR1 SGDLS and CDR2 YYNGEE. The CDR3 region has the DNA TGTGCCAGCAGCGAGGGGGGTGCCCGCACAGATACGCAGTATTTT. It is translated as CASSEGGARTDTQYF.

The V call is TRBV30, the J call TRBJ1-6, with D hard to call. Trimming pared 0 bases from V and 10 bases from J, leaving 22 bases between. The germline V gene encodes CDR1 GTSNPN and CDR2 SVGIG (reference sequence). This CDR3 contains 17 residues. CDR3 sequence reads: CAWSVTHPPGAGSPLHF. The CDR3 nucleotides are TGTGCCTGGAGTGTAACCCACCCTCCGGGCGCCGGGTCACCCCTCCACTTT.

The rearrangement uses TRBV25-1 and TRBJ2-1; 8 bases line up with TRBD1. The V and J ends lost 8 bases and 5 bases, in that order; junction bases with no gene match: 5. The CDR3 covers 13 residues. From germline, CDR1 is MGHDK and CDR2 SYGVNS. CDR3 loop: CASASTGDNEQFF. The CDR3, as DNA: TGTGCCAGCGCCTCGACAGGGGACAATGAGCAGTTCTTC.

The CDR3 sequence: CASTPLADYGYTF. The CDR3, as DNA: TGTGCCAGCACCCCATTAGCGGACTATGGCTACACCTTC. The chain uses TRBV7-2 and TRBJ1-2; the D is unclear. Trimming removed 7 bases from V and 3 bases from J, with 12 bases in between. The CDR3 extends over 13 amino acids. From germline, CDR1 is SGHTA and CDR2 FQGNSA.

This clone has at least ten counts. The V call is TRBV28, the J call TRBJ1-6; D ambiguous. There are 15 residues in the CDR3. Germline CDR1 and CDR2: MDHEN and SYDVKM. Trimming left V 4 bases short and J 8 bases short, with 15 bases between. CDR3 sequence reads: CASSSAASMDSPLHF. CDR3 in DNA: TGTGCCAGCAGTTCCGCCGCTTCGATGGATTCACCCCTCCACTTT.

The sample holds a few counts of this clone. The rearrangement uses TRBV30 and TRBJ1-1; unclear D gene. CDR1 is GTSNPN and CDR2 is SVGIG in the germline V gene (reference sequence). The V end was cut by 7 bases, the J end by 1 base, with 13 bases between. The length of the CDR3 is 13 residues. CDR3 bases: TGTGCCTCCCGCGGGAATTCGAACACTGAAGCTTTCTTT. Amino acid sequence: CASRGNSNTEAFF.

J is TRBJ1-2 and V is TRBV5-6, with D perhaps TRBD1 (6 bases). Germline V gene lookup returns CDR1 SGHDT and CDR2 YYEEEE. Between the trimmed V and J ends, which lost 2 bases and 2 bases, there was a span of 7 bases. The CDR3 contains 13 residues. In DNA form, the CDR3 reads TGTGCCAGCAGCTTACAGGGAAACTATGGCTACACCTTC. This codes for CASSLQGNYGYTF.

V usage is TRBV4-2 and J usage is TRBJ2-2; D is possibly TRBD2 (6 bases). CDR1 is LGHNA and CDR2 is YNFKEQ in the germline V gene. V lost 3 bases to trimming and J lost 0 bases, with 23 bases between them. The CDR3 totals 20 residues. The CDR3 sequence: CASSHWSAGRITPNTGELFF. The CDR3 nucleotides are TGTGCCAGCAGCCATTGGTCGGCGGGACGGATTACTCCGAACACCGGGGAGCTGTTTTTT.

CDR3 sequence (DNA): TGTGCCAGTTCCTCCTTACAGGGGGCTATAGGGACTGAAGCTTTCTTT. Residues: CASSSLQGAIGTEAFF. The rearrangement uses TRBV19 and TRBJ1-1; 9 positions agree with TRBD1. Germline V lookup: CDR1 LNHDA, CDR2 SQIVND (reference sequence). The length of the CDR3 is 16 residues. The trim removed 8 bases at V and 5 bases at J, leaving 15 bases unmatched.

This clone turned up a few times. The chain joins TRBV30 to TRBJ1-5, with 10 bases lining up with TRBD1. Germline assignment: CDR1 GTSNPN and CDR2 SVGIG (reference sequence). The V gene end was trimmed by 3 bases and the J gene end by 7 bases; junction bases not matched to a gene: 6. The CDR3 runs to 14 residues. Here the CDR3 reads CAWSLTGGRQPQHF. The CDR3 region has the DNA TGTGCCTGGAGCTTGACAGGGGGCAGGCAGCCCCAGCATTTT.

This clone was seen more than once but under ten times. The rearrangement joins TRBV27 to TRBJ2-1; D gene unclear. The V gene lost 5 bases and the J gene lost 7 bases, with 9 bases spanning the gap. The length of the CDR3 is 12 residues. Germline CDR1 reads MNHEY; CDR2 reads SMNVEV (reference sequence). CDR3 residues: CASSASRNEQFF. The CDR3 bases are TGTGCCAGCAGTGCCTCGCGGAATGAGCAGTTCTTC.

The rearrangement joins TRBV28 to TRBJ2-7; 10 bases align to TRBD1. The junction had 12 bases not matched to a gene; V was cut back by 7 bases and J by 3 bases. This CDR3 has 16 amino acids. Germline assignment: CDR1 MDHEN and CDR2 SYDVKM. The CDR3 DNA follows: TGTGCCAGCACCACCGTGGGACAGGGGAACTTCTACGAGCAGTACTTC. Translated: CASTTVGQGNFYEQYF. Using reference TRBV28 and TRBJ2-7 for the parts outside the CDR3, the full variable domain is DVKVTQSSRYLVKRTGEKVFLECVQDMDHENMFWYRQDPGLGLRLIYFSYDVKMKEKGDIPEGYSVSREKKERFSLILESASTNQTSMYLCASTTVGQGNFYEQYFGPGTRLTVT.

This sequence joins TRBV5-1 and TRBJ2-7; no definite D call. V was trimmed by 4 bases and J by 12 bases, leaving 11 bases between them. CDR3 size: 10 residues. Germline V lookup: CDR1 SGHRS, CDR2 YFSETQ. CDR3 coding DNA: TGCGCCAGCAGCCGGCGACTCGCGTACTTC. Translating it yields CASSRRLAYF.

V is TRBV19 and J is TRBJ2-7, with 8 bases matching TRBD1. CDR1 is LNHDA, CDR2 SQIVND, per germline (reference sequence). This CDR3 has 15 residues. V gave up 4 bases and J gave up 3 bases; unmatched junction bases: 8. The CDR3 protein is CASSNTGTGGYEQYF. The CDR3 bases are TGTGCCAGTAGTAATACCGGGACAGGAGGCTACGAGCAGTACTTC.

This chain uses TRBV7-9 with TRBJ2-3, with D perhaps TRBD1 or TRBD2 (6 bases each). V dropped 8 bases and J dropped 5 bases, with 17 bases sitting between them. Germline values: CDR1 SEHNR, CDR2 FQNEAQ (reference sequence). The CDR3 consists of 14 residues. The CDR3: CASGSRGVLDTQYF. In DNA form, the CDR3 reads TGTGCCAGCGGCTCAAGGGGGGTTTTAGATACGCAGTATTTT.

This clone was detected a few times. The V and J genes are TRBV6-5 and TRBJ1-5; D call uncertain. CDR3 length equals 15 residues. The V gene's germline CDR1 is MNHEY and CDR2 SVGAGI. V lost 6 bases and J 2 bases, leaving 14 bases between the germline ends. The CDR3 protein is CASSPDWVGNQPQHF. DNA for the CDR3: TGTGCCAGCAGCCCCGACTGGGTGGGCAATCAGCCCCAGCATTTT.

The V gene is TRBV5-5, the J gene TRBJ2-7; TRBD1 might be the D (6 bases). This CDR3 has 14 amino acids. Germline loops: CDR1 SGHKS, CDR2 YYEKEE (reference sequence). V lost 4 bases, J lost 2 bases, and 13 bases lay in between. The CDR3 sequence is CASSLGTMTYEQYF. The CDR3 DNA follows: TGTGCCAGCAGCCTCGGGACAATGACCTACGAGCAGTACTTC. Full variable domain (rest looked up from reference TRBV5-5 and TRBJ2-7): DAGVTQSPTHLIKTRGQQVTLRCSPISGHKSVSWYQQVLGQGPQFIFQYYEKEERGRGNFPDRFSARQFPNYSSELNVNALLLGDSALYLCASSLGTMTYEQYFGPGTRLTVT.

This chain joins TRBV7-3 and TRBJ2-6; a weak D match, TRBD2 (6 bases). Germline CDR1 and CDR2: SGHTA and FQGTGA. The length of the CDR3 is 17 residues. Trimming shortened V by 4 bases and J by 1 base, and 14 bases separated the two germline ends. CDR3 sequence (DNA): TGTGCCAGCAGCTGGGCGGCCAGCGGGTCTGGGGCCAACGTCCTGACTTTC. It is translated as CASSWAASGSGANVLTF.

The chain recombines TRBV20-1 with TRBJ2-5; D unresolved. The CDR3 consists of 11 residues. With 2 bases removed from V and 4 bases from J, the gap between germline ends came to 5 bases. Germline loops: CDR1 DFQATT, CDR2 SNEGSKA (reference sequence). Written as DNA, the CDR3 is TGCAGTGCTAGAAACCCAGAGACCCAGTACTTC. Translation: CSARNPETQYF.

This chain uses TRBV4-2 with TRBJ1-4; 7 bases fit TRBD1. The CDR3 is 14 residues long. The germline V gene has CDR1 LGHNA and CDR2 YNFKEQ. The V gene end was trimmed by 3 bases and the J gene end by 5 bases; junction bases not matched to a gene: 3. Here the CDR3 DNA reads TGTGCCAGCAGCCACCCAGGGGGGAATGAAAAACTGTTTTTT. Its protein product is CASSHPGGNEKLFF.

On this clone itself: This may come from a read error, since a much larger clone is one base off. Within the sample, other DNA sequences also encode this same CDR3. The CDR3 region is CASSPRDTGELFF. The CDR3 nucleotides read TGTGCCAGCTCACCACGCGACACCGGGGAGCTGTTTTTT. V and J are TRBV18 and TRBJ2-2; D is ambiguous. The CDR3 totals 13 residues. Germline V lookup: CDR1 KGHSH, CDR2 LQKENI. V was shortened by 1 base and J by 3 bases, with 3 bases between the two germline ends.

The rearrangement uses TRBV28 and TRBJ2-7; D tentatively reads TRBD1 or TRBD2 (5 bases each). CDR1 and CDR2 from the germline V gene are MDHEN and SYDVKM. This CDR3 is 13 amino acids long. Trimming took 8 bases from V and 7 from J, leaving 18 bases between them. The CDR3 loop reads CASDGAAAEEQYF. In DNA form, the CDR3 reads TGTGCCAGCGACGGGGCGGCGGCGGAAGAGCAGTACTTC.

The chain carries TRBV29-1 and TRBJ1-3, with a weak D call TRBD1 (6 bases). V was pared by 7 bases and J by 0 bases, with 16 bases between. The germline V gene has CDR1 SQVTM and CDR2 ANQGSEA. The CDR3 is 15 residues long. The CDR3 here is CSARVGASSGNTIYF. The CDR3, as DNA: TGCAGCGCCCGGGTGGGGGCGTCCTCTGGAAACACCATATATTTT.

The CDR3, as DNA: TGCGCCAGCAGCTTGGTTCAGGGGACCGGGGAGCTGTTTTTT. Its protein product is CASSLVQGTGELFF. The rearrangement uses TRBV5-1 and TRBJ2-2; a weak D match, TRBD1 (6 bases). Germline V lookup: CDR1 SGHRS, CDR2 YFSETQ. This CDR3 has 14 residues. V was cut by 0 bases and J by 5 bases, with 8 bases left in between.

This sequence joins TRBV15 and TRBJ2-7; a possible D gene is TRBD2 (6 bases). Between the trimmed V and J ends, which lost 2 bases and 0 bases, there was a span of 11 bases. The germline V gene encodes CDR1 LNHNV and CDR2 YYDKDF (reference sequence). This CDR3 region has 15 residues. CDR3 nucleotides: TGTGCCACCAGCAGAAGGCGGGAAGGCTCCTACGAGCAGTACTTC. As protein: CATSRRREGSYEQYF.

At least ten counts were recorded for this clone. The rearrangement joins TRBV28 to TRBJ1-2; 10 nucleotides line up with TRBD1. Germline V CDR1 and CDR2: MDHEN, SYDVKM. V lost 8 bases to trimming and J lost 6 bases; unmatched junction nucleotides: 9. The CDR3 runs 14 residues. DNA of the CDR3: TGTGCCAGCTGGGGACAGGGGCCTAGGGATGGCTACACCTTC. Its translation: CASWGQGPRDGYTF.

The chain couples TRBV25-1 to TRBJ2-5, with TRBD2 matching over 7 bases. Germline V gene lookup returns CDR1 MGHDK and CDR2 SYGVNS. The CDR3 length is 15 residues. Losses at the gene ends were 0 bases for V and 2 bases for J; bases not matched to a gene: 3. DNA of the CDR3: TGTGCCAGCAGTGAATACGGCGGGAGACAAGAGACCCAGTACTTC. This gives the protein CASSEYGGRQETQYF.

The chain carries TRBV28 and TRBJ2-7, with 10 bases fitting TRBD2. Trimming removed 6 bases from V and 2 bases from J; junction bases left unmatched: 4. Germline V gene data show CDR1 as MDHEN and CDR2 as SYDVKM. CDR3 size: 14 residues. The DNA of the CDR3 is TGTGCCAGCAGCTCTCTAGCGGGAGCCTACGAGCAGTACTTC. Translation gives CASSSLAGAYEQYF.

This clone was detected once. This chain connects TRBV6-1 to TRBJ1-5; D is ambiguous. CDR3 length: 16 amino acids. V shed 2 bases and J shed 0 bases, with 11 bases lying between them. Germline CDR1 and CDR2: MNHNS and SASEGT. Here the CDR3 reads CASSELARASNQPQHF. CDR3 DNA sequence: TGTGCCAGCAGTGAACTTGCAAGGGCTAGCAATCAGCCCCAGCATTTT.

The chain employs TRBV28 and TRBJ2-5; D is perhaps TRBD2 (7 bases). Trimming removed 5 bases at V and 4 bases at J, with 14 bases between. Germline V gene lookup returns CDR1 MDHEN and CDR2 SYDVKM. This CDR3 has 14 amino acids. DNA of the CDR3: TGTGCCAGCAGTCGGGCGGGGGCTCGAGAGACCCAGTACTTC. Translation gives CASSRAGARETQYF.